One and the same sample provided the 27 T cell receptor beta chains below, sequenced in a study of cytomegalovirus exposure and HLA in healthy donors. Primers for the PCR totalled 60 Vbeta and 13 Jbeta. The protocol was immunoSEQ multiplex PCR, while the TCRdb copy is restricted to in-frame clones and leaves out a portion. Its table records approximately 58,000 clones. The sequenced sample was PBMCs. All receptors come from a woman in her forties or fifties in good health and CMV-seropositive.

The V gene is TRBV6-5, the J gene TRBJ1-2; 8 nucleotides line up with TRBD1. V shed 5 bases and J 1 base; nucleotides not matched to a gene: 3. This CDR3 is built from 14 residues. Germline V gene data show CDR1 as MNHEY and CDR2 as SVGAGI. The CDR3 bases are TGTGCCAGCAGTGGACAGGGTTTTAACTATGGCTACACCTTC. This encodes CASSGQGFNYGYTF.

The chain couples TRBV9 to TRBJ1-2; 8 bases fit TRBD1. Germline V CDR1 and CDR2: SGDLS, YYNGEE. This CDR3 spans 15 amino acids. The ends lost 0 bases at V and 8 bases at J; junction bases unmatched: 9. CDR3 protein: CASSVVAGTGRGYTF. The CDR3 coding sequence is TGTGCCAGCAGCGTAGTAGCCGGGACAGGCCGCGGCTACACCTTC.

The chain couples TRBV21-1 to TRBJ1-1. TRBV21-1 is an annotated pseudogene. The CDR3 consists of 17 residues. CDR3 sequence reads: CASTPEEGPSLNTEAFF. The CDR3 DNA sequence: TGTGCCAGCACCCCGGAAGAGGGCCCTTCCTTGAACACTGAAGCTTTCTTT.

The chain employs TRBV11-3 and TRBJ1-2, with 7 bases matching TRBD1. The CDR3 runs 15 residues. V dropped 10 bases and J dropped 1; count of bases not matched to a gene: 12. Per the germline V gene, CDR1 is SGHNT and CDR2 is YENEEA. The DNA for the CDR3 is TGTGCCAAGCCCCGGGACAGACCCTTTAACTATGGCTACACCTTC. Protein sequence: CAKPRDRPFNYGYTF.

The rearrangement links TRBV30 to TRBJ2-1, with 7 bases lining up with TRBD1. The ends lost 3 bases at V and 10 bases at J; junction bases unmatched: 12. There are 14 residues in the CDR3. CDR1 is GTSNPN, CDR2 SVGIG, per germline (reference sequence). The CDR3 spells CAWRVGQMTNEQFF. DNA of the CDR3: TGTGCCTGGAGGGTGGGACAGATGACCAACGAGCAGTTCTTC.

The chain carries TRBV7-2 and TRBJ1-5, with D uncertain. The V end lost 6 bases, the J end lost 5 bases, and 17 bases lay between the germline ends. The CDR3 sequence is 15 residues long. Germline V gene lookup returns CDR1 SGHTA and CDR2 FQGNSA. This chain's CDR3 is CASRSHYGQDQPQHF. The CDR3 bases are TGTGCCAGCAGATCCCATTATGGGCAAGATCAGCCCCAGCATTTT.

The rearrangement uses TRBV27 and TRBJ2-1, with 14 bases fitting TRBD2. V gave up 2 bases and J gave up 6 bases; unmatched junction bases: 3. Germline-derived CDR1 and CDR2 are MNHEY and SMNVEV (reference sequence). This CDR3 is 16 amino acids long. CDR3 bases: TGTGCCAGCAGTTTACGACTAGCGGGAGGGCCCAATGAGCAGTTCTTC. Its translation: CASSLRLAGGPNEQFF.

The chain has TRBV5-1 and TRBJ2-1; D not certain. The CDR3 runs to 12 residues. Trimming stripped 6 bases from V and 7 bases from J, with 11 bases between. CDR1 and CDR2 (germline): SGHRS, YFSETQ. CDR3 in amino acids: CASTLGQNEQFF. The DNA for the CDR3 is TGCGCCAGCACCCTCGGTCAAAATGAGCAGTTCTTC.

This sequence joins TRBV14 and TRBJ2-1; perhaps TRBD2 as D (5 bases). The V and J ends lost 1 base and 0 bases respectively, with 19 bases between them. The CDR3 contains 19 residues. Germline loops: CDR1 SGHDN, CDR2 FVKESK. CDR3 nucleotide sequence: TGTGCCAGCAGCCAAGGGAGGTTGAAGGCTCCTAGCTCCTACAATGAGCAGTTCTTC. Amino acids: CASSQGRLKAPSSYNEQFF.

The V call is TRBV5-5, the J call TRBJ1-1, with D uncertain. Looked up from germline, CDR1 is SGHKS and CDR2 is YYEKEE (reference sequence). V was shortened by 1 base and J by 0 bases, with 10 bases between the two germline ends. This CDR3 has 15 amino acids. CDR3 sequence: CASSLSYRVNTEAFF. The CDR3 DNA is TGTGCCAGCAGCTTGTCTTACCGGGTGAACACTGAAGCTTTCTTT.

CDR3 bases: TGTGCCAGCAGCCGAGCAGGGGGCTCCTACGAGCAGTACTTC. Its translation is CASSRAGGSYEQYF. This rearrangement joins TRBV7-9 to TRBJ2-7, with 7 bases that match TRBD1. Germline V CDR1 and CDR2: SEHNR, FQNEAQ (reference sequence). With V trimmed by 5 bases and J by 0 bases, 4 bases remained unmatched. This CDR3 has 14 amino acids.

The chain carries TRBV5-6 and TRBJ2-1, with 10 positions matching TRBD2. V gave up 6 bases and J gave up 2 bases; unmatched junction bases: 5. The CDR3 extends over 15 amino acids. Per the germline V gene, CDR1 is SGHDT and CDR2 is YYEEEE. This chain's CDR3 is CASTLSGRTYNEQFF. In DNA form, the CDR3 reads TGTGCCAGCACTCTTAGCGGGAGGACCTACAATGAGCAGTTCTTC. Drawing the rest from reference TRBV5-6 and TRBJ2-1, the complete variable domain is DAGVTQSPTHLIKTRGQQVTLRCSPKSGHDTVSWYQQALGQGPQFIFQYYEEEERQRGNFPDRFSGHQFPNYSSELNVNALLLGDSALYLCASTLSGRTYNEQFFGPGTRLTVL.

This sequence joins TRBV30 and TRBJ2-7; a weak D match, TRBD1 (6 bases). This CDR3 has 13 residues. Germline values: CDR1 GTSNPN, CDR2 SVGIG (reference sequence). The germline V and J ends were trimmed by 0 bases and 7 bases, with 13 bases remaining between them. DNA for the CDR3: TGTGCCTGGAGTGTACAGGGATGGGGGGAGCAGTACTTC. This gives the protein CAWSVQGWGEQYF.

The V gene is TRBV5-1, the J gene TRBJ2-1; no firm D call. V was pared by 0 bases and J by 0 bases, with 10 bases between. The CDR3 has 16 residues. CDR1 SGHRS and CDR2 YFSETQ come from the germline V gene. The CDR3 loop is CASSLGQASSYNEQFF. In DNA form, the CDR3 reads TGCGCCAGCAGCTTGGGCCAGGCGAGCTCCTACAATGAGCAGTTCTTC.

The CDR3 sequence is CASSHYRERSSNYGYTF. CDR3 in DNA: TGTGCCAGCAGCCATTACAGGGAACGATCCTCTAACTATGGCTACACCTTC. The chain recombines TRBV11-2 with TRBJ1-2, with D tentatively TRBD1 (6 bases). The CDR3 is made up of 17 amino acids. Per the germline V gene, CDR1 is SGHAT and CDR2 is FQNNGV. V dropped 5 bases and J dropped 0 bases, with 19 bases sitting between them. Variable domain in full (rest from reference TRBV11-2 and TRBJ1-2): EAGVAQSPRYKIIEKRQSVAFWCNPISGHATLYWYQQILGQGPKLLIQFQNNGVVDDSQLPKDRFSAERLKGVDSTLKIQPAKLEDSAVYLCASSHYRERSSNYGYTFGSGTRLTVV.

CDR3 residues: CATSRERGIVSDTQYF. The CDR3 coding sequence is TGTGCCACCAGCAGAGAACGGGGAATTGTCTCAGATACGCAGTATTTT. This rearrangement joins TRBV15 to TRBJ2-3; D may be TRBD2 (5 bases). Germline CDR1 reads LNHNV; CDR2 reads YYDKDF (reference sequence). CDR3 length: 16 residues. Trimming shortened V by 0 bases and J by 4 bases, and 14 bases separated the two germline ends.

The gene calls are TRBV5-5 and TRBJ2-7; D gene unclear. Germline CDR1 reads SGHKS; CDR2 reads YYEKEE (reference sequence). CDR3 length: 11 residues. Between the trimmed V and J ends, which lost 1 base and 7 bases, there was a span of 6 bases. The CDR3 loop reads CASSLSREQYF. The CDR3 DNA reads as TGTGCCAGCAGCTTGTCGCGAGAGCAGTACTTC.

V and J are TRBV5-1 and TRBJ1-4; no clear D. V was shortened by 5 bases and J by 7 bases, with 18 bases between the two germline ends. In germline, CDR1 is SGHRS, CDR2 YFSETQ. CDR3 length equals 15 residues. CDR3 nucleotides: TGCGCCAGCAGTCGTTTAGCGGGAGAGCGTGAAAAACTGTTTTTT. It codes for CASSRLAGEREKLFF. The variable domain in full, completed from reference TRBV5-1 and TRBJ1-4, reads KAGVTQTPRYLIKTRGQQVTLSCSPISGHRSVSWYQQTPGQGLQFLFEYFSETQRNKGNFPGRFSGRQFSNSRSEMNVSTLELGDSALYLCASSRLAGEREKLFFGSGTQLSVL.

This chain links TRBV13 with TRBJ2-1; TRBD2 aligns across 10 bases. Germline CDR1 PRHDT, CDR2 FYEKMQ (reference sequence). The CDR3 consists of 15 residues. The trim removed 4 bases at V and 1 base at J, leaving 1 base unmatched. The CDR3 here is CASSSSGSSYNEQFF. The CDR3 DNA reads as TGTGCCAGCAGCTCTAGCGGGAGTTCCTACAATGAGCAGTTCTTC.

The chain carries TRBV28 and TRBJ2-7; 8 positions match TRBD1. The CDR3 contains 14 residues. Germline V lookup: CDR1 MDHEN, CDR2 SYDVKM. The trim removed 5 bases at V and 6 bases at J, leaving 9 bases unmatched. CDR3 amino acids: CASSLGQVLGEQYF. The DNA of the CDR3 is TGTGCCAGCAGTCTGGGACAGGTGTTGGGCGAGCAGTACTTC.

This chain uses TRBV7-2 with TRBJ1-2; 9 bases line up with TRBD1. V was clipped by 5 bases and J by 7 bases; unmatched bases: 8. The CDR3 is made up of 14 amino acids. Germline CDR1 and CDR2: SGHTA and FQGNSA. CDR3 region: CASSEFGTGPGYTF. CDR3 DNA sequence: TGTGCCAGCAGCGAATTCGGGACAGGGCCTGGCTACACCTTC.

The V and J genes are TRBV30 and TRBJ1-3; D is unclear. CDR3 length: 13 residues. Deletions cut 4 bases from V and 0 bases from J, with 7 bases between. The V gene's germline CDR1 is GTSNPN and CDR2 SVGIG (reference sequence). The CDR3 DNA follows: TGTGCCTGGACGAGGGTCTCTGGAAACACCATATATTTT. Protein product: CAWTRVSGNTIYF.

The chain links TRBV6-1 to TRBJ1-1, with 9 bases lining up with TRBD1. This CDR3 spans 15 amino acids. Germline V lookup: CDR1 MNHNS, CDR2 SASEGT. V was clipped by 6 bases and J by 0 bases; unmatched bases: 5. This CDR3 is CASRLQGAMNTEAFF. CDR3 in DNA: TGTGCCAGCAGGTTACAGGGGGCGATGAACACTGAAGCTTTCTTT.

Of note for this clone: This same CDR3 is encoded by further DNA sequences in the sample. The chain joins TRBV5-1 to TRBJ2-1, with D maybe TRBD2 (6 bases). The V gene's germline CDR1 is SGHRS and CDR2 YFSETQ. CDR3 length equals 15 residues. V gave up 0 bases and J gave up 4 bases, with 11 bases separating them. For the CDR3, the DNA is TGCGCCAGCAGCTTGGATCTAGCGCCTTACAATGAGCAGTTCTTC. Translation: CASSLDLAPYNEQFF.

This sequence joins TRBV6-6 and TRBJ2-5, with 9 nucleotides matching TRBD2. V shed 5 bases and J 4 bases; nucleotides not matched to a gene: 2. Germline CDR1 is MNHNY and CDR2 is SVGAGI (reference sequence). CDR3 length: 13 residues. The CDR3 reads CASSLLAGETQYF. The CDR3 bases are TGTGCCAGCAGTCTACTAGCGGGAGAGACCCAGTACTTC.

The chain has TRBV30 and TRBJ2-7, with TRBD1 matching 8 bases. J gave up 5 bases and V 3 bases, and 6 bases lay outside the gene matches. The germline V gene has CDR1 GTSNPN and CDR2 SVGIG (reference sequence). This CDR3 spans 13 amino acids. CDR3 bases: TGTGCCTGGAGGATACAGGGGGGAGACGAGCAGTACTTC. It codes for CAWRIQGGDEQYF.

V gene TRBV19 combines with J gene TRBJ1-1; D not resolved. CDR1 and CDR2 (germline): LNHDA, SQIVND (reference sequence). The CDR3 has 15 amino acids. V lost 7 bases and J lost 0, with 15 bases in between. The CDR3 DNA follows: TGTGCCAGTATCCCCATGGGCTGGATGAACACTGAAGCTTTCTTT. It encodes CASIPMGWMNTEAFF.